This T cell receptor (beta chain) appears in the sequencing data of a study of blood T cell repertoires in COVID-19. Across the study: Researchers got acute and convalescent COVID-19 samples from the United States, Italy and Spain. Nucleic acid was either cDNA or gDNA, and it came from T cells, B-cell-depleted T cells, or PBMCs.

Authors' analysis steps: Nucleated cell number was recorded as an estimate derived from reference gene primer amplification. Produced via immunoSEQ multiplex PCR; TCRdb's table is partial and in-frame only. D and trimming were read from the DNA, whereas the V and J calls and clone size are those reported in that table. The sample carries hundreds of thousands of clones, 80% to 90% recorded once. Trimming pared 7 bases from V and 0 bases from J, leaving 12 bases between. Germline assignment: CDR1 SEHNR and CDR2 FQNEAQ (reference sequence). The CDR3 sequence is 14 residues long. Patients of the Seattle cohort, enrolled during active infection, were followed longitudinally.

The material sequenced was peripheral blood. The clonotype was recovered from an elderly woman with COVID-19, enrolled during active disease. V gene TRBV7-9 combines with J gene TRBJ1-1; a possible D gene is TRBD1 (5 bases). CDR3 amino acids: CASNPMTVNTEAFF. The CDR3 nucleotides read TGTGCCAGCAACCCGATGACAGTGAACACTGAAGCTTTCTTT.